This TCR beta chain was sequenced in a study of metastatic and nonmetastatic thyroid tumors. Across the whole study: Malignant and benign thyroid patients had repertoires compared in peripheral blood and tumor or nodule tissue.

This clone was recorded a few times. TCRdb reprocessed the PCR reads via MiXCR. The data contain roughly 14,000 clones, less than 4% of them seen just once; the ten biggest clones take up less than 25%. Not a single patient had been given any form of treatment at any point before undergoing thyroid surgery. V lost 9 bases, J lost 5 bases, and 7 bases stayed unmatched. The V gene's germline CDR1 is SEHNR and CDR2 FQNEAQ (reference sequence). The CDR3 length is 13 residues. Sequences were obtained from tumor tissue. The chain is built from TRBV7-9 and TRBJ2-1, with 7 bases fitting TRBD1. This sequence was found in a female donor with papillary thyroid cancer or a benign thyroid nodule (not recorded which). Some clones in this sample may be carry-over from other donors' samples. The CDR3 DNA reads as TGTGCCAGTAGACTCCAGGGGGACAATGAGCAGTTCTTC. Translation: CASRLQGDNEQFF. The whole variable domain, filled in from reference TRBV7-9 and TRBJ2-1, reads DTGVSQNPRHKITKRGQNVTFRCDPISEHNRLYWYRQTLGQGPEFLTYFQNEAQLEKSRLLSDRFSAERPKGSFSTLEIQRTEQGDSAMYLCASRLQGDNEQFFGPGTRLTVL.